This TCR beta chain was documented in a study of blood T cell repertoires in COVID-19 (dated by TCRdb to 2018 to 2021). Background for the entire study: Collaborator samples came from the United States, Italy and Spain and covered acute and convalescent phases of COVID-19. The material from the prospective study consisted of cDNA or gDNA derived from T cells, B-cell-depleted T cells, or PBMCs. Deeply sampled blood TCRbeta repertoires from subjects exposed to, actively infected with, or recovered from COVID-19 were included in the dataset. The repertoires were released in a freely available public database meant as a resource for research on the immune response to SARS-CoV-2. Samples were obtained from the ongoing ImmuneRACE study (first 160 participants) and from some 1,200 subjects provided by 6 global collaborators. Sample metadata almost always included a de-identified subject ID, COVID-19 status, age in years and sex. Where HLA class I and class II types were available, the types were taken from metadata supplied by the sample provider, not from assay-based typing. Overall study outcomes, separate from this receptor: The amount of clinical and demographic metadata varied by source and participant and was provided uncurated.

The germline V gene specifies SGHTA as CDR1 and FQGNSA as CDR2. The CDR3 contains 15 residues, cysteine and phenylalanine counted. This entry keeps only the CDR3 DNA: 45 bases, framed from base 1. Trimming accounts for 1 base at V and 10 bases at J, while the number of junction bases matched to no gene is 6. About this clone: Its antigen is unknown. The record has no base qualities; no much larger clone is one base away.

TCRbeta CDR3 regions were amplified from genomic DNA by means of the immunoSEQ Assay, a bias-controlled multiplex PCR. As for how the authors treated the data: Nucleated cell counts per sample were estimated from amplification of reference gene primers within the assay. To quantify the absolute abundance of each unique TCRbeta CDR3 rearrangement, sequence reads were collapsed and filtered. Productive Simpson clonality was computed per sample as the square root of Simpson's diversity index over productive rearrangements. The table comes from immuneACCESS by way of TCRdb, which keeps in-frame sequences with V and J called. Part of the clones is missing from these tables; in studies checked, under half for an unresolved V gene and the rest for unknown reasons. From that table come the V and J calls and clone size; the DNA was used to work out D and trimming. The sample table contains about 170,000 clones; only one count was recorded for 90% to 95% of them. In total, the top ten clones hold 0.5% to 0.6% of the sample.

Whole blood was collected in K2EDTA tubes by collaborating institutions according to the institutions' own protocols. For TCRbeta analysis, collaborators shipped samples in one of three forms: frozen whole blood, isolated PBMCs, or DNA extracted from either of those sample types. The rearranged segments are TRBV7-2 and TRBJ1-6; 8 bases in between match TRBD1. The origin of this receptor is a middle-aged man with acute or convalescent COVID-19. Source material: peripheral blood. The CDR3 amino acid sequence is: CASSLVTGGGSPLHF. The DNA reads as follows: TGTGCCAGCAGCTTAGTAACAGGGGGAGGCTCACCCCTCCACTTT.